This T cell receptor beta chain was captured by sequencing in a study of shared clonotypes between healthy human individuals. Only one count was recorded for this clone. Replicate PCRs from sorted subsets contained approximately 190 ng DNA, which is roughly 30,000 T cell genomes. Data came from immunoSEQ multiplex PCR; TCRdb stores just in-frame clones and leaves some out. Of roughly 1 million clones listed, approximately 72% are singletons. The CDR3 runs to 13 residues. CDR1 and CDR2 from the germline V gene are MRHNA and SNTAGT. The V end lost 3 bases, the J end lost 2 bases, and 6 bases lay between the germline ends.

The clonotype was recovered from a man aged 18-30 years in good health. The specimen was memory CD4+ T cells sorted from blood. Subset defined: CD45RA-negative fraction. The chain uses TRBV6-4 and TRBJ2-3; D is ambiguous. The CDR3 sequence: CASSEQSTDTQYF. Written as DNA, the CDR3 is TGTGCCAGCAGTGAGCAGTCCACAGATACGCAGTATTTT.